This T cell receptor beta chain was profiled in a study of CD4 T cells in relation to SARS-CoV-2 and coronaviruses. As for the study in general: ViraFEST: approximately 10-day antigen culture of PBMCs, then TCR beta CDR3 sequencing.

CDR1 is SGHTA and CDR2 is FQGNSA in the germline V gene. CDR3 length: 16 amino acids. Trimming shortened V by 10 bases and J by 0 bases, and 19 bases separated the two germline ends. CD4+ T cells from unexposed donors were obtained before the COVID-19 pandemic (2011-2018). The cells were cultured for 10 days before CD4+ T cells were isolated. On this clone: The antigen remains undetermined.

TCRdb's table, derived via immunoSEQ multiplex PCR, lists solely in-frame clones and lacks some. Of 25,000 to 30,000 clones detected, roughly three quarters appear once; the ten largest clones hold about 16%. This TCR came from a human donor in good health. The J gene is TRBJ1-3, the V gene TRBV7-2; maybe TRBD1 (5 bases). What was sequenced was CD4+ T cells from PBMCs, cultured in vitro. The CDR3 DNA follows: TGTGCCACCTTACCCAGGGAGCGGCACTCTGGAAACACCATATATTTT. Translation: CATLPRERHSGNTIYF.